Each of the 2 T cell receptor beta chains below was sequenced from the same sample in a study of blood T cell repertoires in COVID-19. Some clones are missing from TCRdb's copy, which holds only in-frame ones; the method was immunoSEQ multiplex PCR. The top ten clones hold more than 8% of a sample with some 85,000 clones, nearly 90% of them seen once. Sequencing was carried out using peripheral blood. These TCRs come from a man in his fifties or sixties with acute or convalescent COVID-19.

The chain is built from TRBV19 and TRBJ2-1; a weak D match, TRBD2 (5 bases). The CDR3 runs 13 residues. V was cut by 8 bases and J by 9 bases, with 17 bases left in between. Germline V gene lookup returns CDR1 LNHDA and CDR2 SQIVND (reference sequence). Here the CDR3 DNA reads TGTGCCAGTGGCGGGTCCGACTTAGGTGAGCAGTTCTTC. Translation: CASGGSDLGEQFF.

This clone was counted a single time. The junction shows a germline mismatch at one end, possibly a read error. This sequence joins TRBV5-1 and TRBJ1-1; 9 bases are a match to TRBD1. The V gene's germline CDR1 is SGHRS and CDR2 YFSETQ. This CDR3 comprises 15 residues. CDR3 protein: CASRLGQGSNTEAFF. CDR3 bases: TGCGCCAGCAGATTGGGACAGGGCTCAAACACTGAAGCTTTCTTT.